One and the same sample provided the 21 T cell receptor beta chains below, sequenced in a study of shared clonotypes between healthy human individuals. The data were produced by immunoSEQ multiplex PCR, yet TCRdb's version contains in-frame clones alone and is incomplete. The sample includes approximately 2,000,000 clones, around 90% of them seen just once. The material sequenced was naive CD4+ T cells from PBMCs. The subset is: CD45RA+ positively selected. The receptors come from a man aged 18 to 29 in good health. Some clones in this sample may be carry-over from other donors' samples.

J is TRBJ1-3 and V is TRBV5-5; 9 bases are shared with TRBD1. The V gene's germline CDR1 is SGHKS and CDR2 YYEKEE (reference sequence). This CDR3 is built from 14 residues. With 5 bases clipped from V and 8 bases from J, the junction kept 8 bases outside the gene matches. The CDR3 sequence: CASRKPGQGDTIYF. CDR3 coding DNA: TGTGCCAGCAGGAAACCGGGACAGGGTGACACCATATATTTT.

V is TRBV19 and J is TRBJ1-2; 8 nucleotides align to TRBD1. This CDR3 spans 14 amino acids. V shed 3 bases, J shed 7 bases, and the junction held 7 bases outside the gene matches. Per the germline V gene, CDR1 is LNHDA and CDR2 is SQIVND (reference sequence). The CDR3 nucleotides read TGTGCCAGTAGTATTGGCGGCAGGGGGCTTGGCTACACCTTC. It is translated as CASSIGGRGLGYTF.

The CDR3: CASTTSRQGFEKLFF. DNA for the CDR3: TGTGCCAGCACCACCAGTAGGCAGGGGTTCGAAAAACTGTTTTTT. The chain carries TRBV28 and TRBJ1-4; D is perhaps TRBD1 (6 bases). Trimming cost V 7 bases and J 8 bases, with 20 bases left between them. The CDR3 covers 15 residues. The V gene's germline CDR1 is MDHEN and CDR2 SYDVKM. The whole variable domain, remainder taken from reference TRBV28 and TRBJ1-4, is DVKVTQSSRYLVKRTGEKVFLECVQDMDHENMFWYRQDPGLGLRLIYFSYDVKMKEKGDIPEGYSVSREKKERFSLILESASTNQTSMYLCASTTSRQGFEKLFFGSGTQLSVL.

V usage is TRBV7-9 and J usage is TRBJ1-1; D ambiguous. The germline V gene encodes CDR1 SEHNR and CDR2 FQNEAQ (reference sequence). The CDR3 runs to 16 residues. V was shortened by 5 bases and J by 4 bases, with 20 bases between the two germline ends. CDR3 in amino acids: CASSPSGRGKSTEAFF. CDR3 nucleotide sequence: TGTGCCAGCAGCCCGTCGGGGAGAGGGAAGAGCACTGAAGCTTTCTTT. Complete variable domain (other parts from reference TRBV7-9 and TRBJ1-1): DTGVSQNPRHKITKRGQNVTFRCDPISEHNRLYWYRQTLGQGPEFLTYFQNEAQLEKSRLLSDRFSAERPKGSFSTLEIQRTEQGDSAMYLCASSPSGRGKSTEAFFGQGTRLTVV.

This chain connects TRBV28 to TRBJ2-2, with D uncertain. Trimming cost V 4 bases and J 1 base, with 13 bases left between them. The CDR3 contains 16 residues. CDR1 is MDHEN, CDR2 SYDVKM, per germline. The CDR3: CASSYFPAKNTGELFF. The CDR3 DNA follows: TGTGCCAGCAGTTACTTCCCTGCAAAGAACACCGGGGAGCTGTTTTTT.

The CDR3 is CASSVGGLYQPQHF. In nucleotides, the CDR3 is TGTGCCAGTAGTGTCGGAGGACTATATCAGCCCCAGCATTTT. The rearrangement joins TRBV19 to TRBJ1-5, with D hard to call. V lost 5 bases, J lost 5 bases, and 13 bases lay in between. CDR1 and CDR2 (germline): LNHDA, SQIVND (reference sequence). This CDR3 has 14 residues.

The V gene is TRBV14, the J gene TRBJ1-4; possible D gene TRBD1, 5 bases. Germline V gene lookup returns CDR1 SGHDN and CDR2 FVKESK. The length of the CDR3 is 17 residues. Between the trimmed V and J ends, which lost 1 base and 4 bases, there was a span of 16 bases. The CDR3 here is CASSQVGTPRGNEKLFF. The DNA of the CDR3 is TGTGCCAGCAGCCAAGTGGGGACGCCTCGGGGTAATGAAAAACTGTTTTTT.

CDR3: CASRFNRAAEAFF. The DNA for the CDR3 is TGTGCCAGCAGGTTTAACAGGGCCGCTGAAGCTTTCTTT. The chain has TRBV6-5 and TRBJ1-1; D is possibly TRBD1 (6 bases). Between the trimmed V and J ends, which lost 6 bases and 6 bases, there was a span of 14 bases. Looked up from germline, CDR1 is MNHEY and CDR2 is SVGAGI. The CDR3 covers 13 residues.

This chain joins TRBV5-1 and TRBJ2-5, with D possibly being TRBD1 (6 bases). V was trimmed by 2 bases and J by 3 bases, leaving 8 bases between them. The CDR3 is made up of 13 amino acids. The germline V gene has CDR1 SGHRS and CDR2 YFSETQ. The CDR3 reads CASSFRTEETQYF. The CDR3 DNA follows: TGCGCCAGCAGCTTTCGGACAGAAGAGACCCAGTACTTC.

The chain joins TRBV5-1 to TRBJ1-1; no clear D. Germline assignment: CDR1 SGHRS and CDR2 YFSETQ. V was pared by 2 bases and J by 0 bases, with 8 bases between. The CDR3 totals 14 residues. The CDR3 region is CASSFGPMNTEAFF. CDR3 sequence (DNA): TGCGCCAGCAGCTTCGGACCCATGAACACTGAAGCTTTCTTT. Full variable domain (outside the CDR3, taken from reference TRBV5-1 and TRBJ1-1): KAGVTQTPRYLIKTRGQQVTLSCSPISGHRSVSWYQQTPGQGLQFLFEYFSETQRNKGNFPGRFSGRQFSNSRSEMNVSTLELGDSALYLCASSFGPMNTEAFFGQGTRLTVV.

The chain carries TRBV19 and TRBJ1-5; TRBD1 matches 9 bases. The ends lost 7 bases at V and 0 bases at J; junction bases unmatched: 7. There are 16 residues in the CDR3. The germline gives CDR1 LNHDA, CDR2 SQIVND (reference sequence). CDR3: CASKRETGGSNQPQHF. CDR3 bases: TGTGCCAGTAAAAGGGAGACAGGGGGTAGCAATCAGCCCCAGCATTTT.

The rearrangement uses TRBV7-9 and TRBJ2-1; D is unresolved. Per the germline V gene, CDR1 is SEHNR and CDR2 is FQNEAQ (reference sequence). CDR3 size: 16 residues. Trimming pared 4 bases from V and 8 bases from J, leaving 21 bases between. The CDR3 is CASSYSSVGFVDEQFF. Here the CDR3 DNA reads TGTGCCAGCAGCTATTCCTCGGTGGGGTTCGTGGATGAGCAGTTCTTC.

This chain connects TRBV5-1 to TRBJ2-5, with TRBD2 matching 12 bases. With V trimmed by 0 bases and J by 0 bases, 0 bases remained unmatched. Per germline, CDR1 SGHRS and CDR2 YFSETQ. The CDR3 covers 16 residues. The CDR3 region has the DNA TGCGCCAGCAGCTTGGGACTAGCGGGAGACCAAGAGACCCAGTACTTC. This codes for CASSLGLAGDQETQYF.

This chain joins TRBV30 and TRBJ2-6; D possibly uses TRBD1 or TRBD2 (5 bases each). Germline values: CDR1 GTSNPN, CDR2 SVGIG (reference sequence). V was pared by 0 bases and J by 3 bases, with 6 bases between. This CDR3 is built from 14 residues. The CDR3 loop reads CAWSVGVGANVLTF. In DNA form, the CDR3 reads TGTGCCTGGAGTGTGGGGGTTGGGGCCAACGTCCTGACTTTC. Full variable domain (outside the CDR3, taken from reference TRBV30 and TRBJ2-6): SQTIHQWPATLVQPVGSPLSLECTVEGTSNPNLYWYRQAAGRGLQLLFYSVGIGQISSEVPQNLSASRPQDRQFILSSKKLLLSDSGFYLCAWSVGVGANVLTFGAGSRLTVL.

CDR3 DNA sequence: TGTGCCTGGAGTAACAGGGGTGTTGCTTTCTTT. Residues: CAWSNRGVAFF. This chain links TRBV30 with TRBJ1-1; 7 nucleotides align to TRBD1. V lost 2 bases and J lost 11; bases outside the gene matches: 5. This CDR3 comprises 11 residues. Germline-derived CDR1 and CDR2 are GTSNPN and SVGIG (reference sequence).

The chain recombines TRBV7-3 with TRBJ2-2; 7 bases map to TRBD1. CDR3 length equals 14 residues. Losses at the gene ends were 6 bases for V and 7 bases for J; bases not matched to a gene: 8. Looked up from germline, CDR1 is SGHTA and CDR2 is FQGTGA. CDR3 protein: CASSSTGAGGELFF. CDR3 DNA sequence: TGTGCCAGCAGTTCAACAGGGGCGGGCGGGGAGCTGTTTTTT.

This chain uses TRBV10-3 with TRBJ1-1, with 9 nucleotides matching TRBD1. The V gene end was trimmed by 6 bases and the J gene end by 2 bases; junction bases not matched to a gene: 4. There are 14 residues in the CDR3. CDR1 is ENHRY, CDR2 SYGVKD, per germline. CDR3 sequence: CAIRWTGANTEAFF. CDR3 bases: TGTGCCATCAGGTGGACAGGGGCTAACACTGAAGCTTTCTTT.

Concerning this clone itself: One end of the junction varies from germline; a read error may be responsible. The chain joins TRBV28 to TRBJ2-2; 8 bases align to TRBD2. CDR1 and CDR2 from the germline V gene are MDHEN and SYDVKM. This CDR3 spans 13 amino acids. The CDR3 region has the DNA TGTGCCAGCAGTTTTGGCGGGACTAGGGACCTGTTTTTT. This encodes CASSFGGTRDLFF.

The CDR3 DNA reads as TGCAGCGTTGAAGATCTTCAATTACAGGTAGCCGGGGGCGCCTATGGCTACACCTTC. Translation gives CSVEDLQLQVAGGAYGYTF. The V gene is TRBV29-1, the J gene TRBJ1-2, with D tentatively TRBD1 (6 bases). Germline CDR1 is SQVTM and CDR2 is ANQGSEA. This CDR3 spans 19 amino acids. Trimming shortened V by 0 bases and J by 4 bases, and 27 bases separated the two germline ends. Full variable domain (remainder filled in from reference TRBV29-1 and TRBJ1-2): SAVISQKPSRDICQRGTSLTIQCQVDSQVTMMFWYRQQPGQSLTLIATANQGSEATYESGFVIDKFPISRPNLTFSTLTVSNMSPEDSSIYLCSVEDLQLQVAGGAYGYTFGSGTRLTVV.

This clone was found a few times. In the same sample, other DNA sequences code for this CDR3. The DNA of the CDR3 is TGTGCCAGCAGCTTGGGACAGACGAACACTGAAGCTTTCTTT. This encodes CASSLGQTNTEAFF. The chain employs TRBV5-4 and TRBJ1-1, with D possibly matching TRBD1 (5 bases). Trimming shortened V by 0 bases and J by 1 base, and 7 bases separated the two germline ends. CDR1 is SGHNT and CDR2 is YYREEE in the germline V gene (reference sequence). The CDR3 runs 14 residues.

The chain carries TRBV19 and TRBJ1-3; no clear D. The CDR3 sequence is 14 residues long. Trimming stripped 6 bases from V and 3 bases from J, with 12 bases between. Germline CDR1 is LNHDA and CDR2 is SQIVND (reference sequence). CDR3 DNA: TGTGCCAGTAGCGCCAGGAGCGGTGGAAACACCATATATTTT. This encodes CASSARSGGNTIYF.